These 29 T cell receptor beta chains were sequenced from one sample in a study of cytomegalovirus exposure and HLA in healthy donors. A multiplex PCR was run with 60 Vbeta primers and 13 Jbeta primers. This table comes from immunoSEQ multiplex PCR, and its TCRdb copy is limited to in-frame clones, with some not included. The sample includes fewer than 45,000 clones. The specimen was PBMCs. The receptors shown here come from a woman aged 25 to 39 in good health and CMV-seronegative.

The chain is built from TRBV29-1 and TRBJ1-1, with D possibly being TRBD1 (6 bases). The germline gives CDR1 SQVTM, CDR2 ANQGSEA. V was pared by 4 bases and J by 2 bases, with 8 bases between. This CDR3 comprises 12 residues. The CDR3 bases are TGCAGCGTTGCAGGGGTAAACACTGAAGCTTTCTTT. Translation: CSVAGVNTEAFF.

The CDR3 here is CASSIGGETQYF. The CDR3 DNA is TGTGCCAGTAGTATAGGCGGAGAGACCCAGTACTTC. This chain connects TRBV19 to TRBJ2-5; D is unclear. Trimming stripped 1 base from V and 4 bases from J, with 4 bases between. Germline V gene data show CDR1 as LNHDA and CDR2 as SQIVND (reference sequence). This CDR3 region has 12 residues.

CDR3 nucleotide sequence: TGTGCCAGCAGCCTCCACGCCCAGGGAGGGAATTCCGAGCAGTACTTC. It yields the protein CASSLHAQGGNSEQYF. The rearrangement joins TRBV7-3 to TRBJ2-7, with 7 positions matching TRBD2. The trim removed 5 bases at V and 6 bases at J, leaving 16 bases unmatched. The CDR3 totals 16 residues. Looked up from germline, CDR1 is SGHTA and CDR2 is FQGTGA. The full variable domain, with the rest looked up from reference TRBV7-3 and TRBJ2-7, is GAGVSQTPSNKVTEKGKYVELRCDPISGHTALYWYRQSLGQGPEFLIYFQGTGAADDSGLPNDRFFAVRPEGSVSTLKIQRTERGDSAVYLCASSLHAQGGNSEQYFGPGTRLTVT.

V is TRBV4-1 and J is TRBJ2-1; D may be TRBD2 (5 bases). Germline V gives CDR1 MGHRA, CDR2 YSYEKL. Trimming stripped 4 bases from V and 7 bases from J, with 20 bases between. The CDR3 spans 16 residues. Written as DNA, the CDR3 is TGCGCCAGCAGCCTCTACTCGGGGTCTACGGAGAATGAGCAGTTCTTC. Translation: CASSLYSGSTENEQFF.

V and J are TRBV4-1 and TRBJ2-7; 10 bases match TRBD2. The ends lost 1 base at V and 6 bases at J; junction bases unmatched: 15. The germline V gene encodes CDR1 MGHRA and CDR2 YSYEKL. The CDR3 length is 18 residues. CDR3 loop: CASSQVPAGGPLSPEQYF. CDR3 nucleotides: TGCGCCAGCAGCCAAGTTCCAGCGGGAGGGCCTTTATCACCCGAGCAGTACTTC.

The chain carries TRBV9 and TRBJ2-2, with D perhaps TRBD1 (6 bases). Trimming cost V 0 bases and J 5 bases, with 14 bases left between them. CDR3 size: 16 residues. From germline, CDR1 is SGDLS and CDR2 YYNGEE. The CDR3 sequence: CASSVDDRMGTGELFF. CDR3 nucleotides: TGTGCCAGCAGCGTAGACGACAGGATGGGGACCGGGGAGCTGTTTTTT.

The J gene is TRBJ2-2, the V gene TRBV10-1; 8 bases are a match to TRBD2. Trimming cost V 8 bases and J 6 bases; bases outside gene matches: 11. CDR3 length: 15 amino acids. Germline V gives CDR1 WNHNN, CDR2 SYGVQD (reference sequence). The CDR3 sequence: CASPAPSGRAGELFF. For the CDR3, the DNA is TGCGCCAGCCCCGCGCCGAGCGGGAGAGCCGGGGAGCTGTTTTTT.

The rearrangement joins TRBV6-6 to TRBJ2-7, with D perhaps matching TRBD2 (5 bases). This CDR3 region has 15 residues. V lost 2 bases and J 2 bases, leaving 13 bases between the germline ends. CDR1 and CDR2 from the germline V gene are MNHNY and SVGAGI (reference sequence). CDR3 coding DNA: TGTGCCAGCAGTTACCTCACGGGGAGCGCCTACGAGCAGTACTTC. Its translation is CASSYLTGSAYEQYF.

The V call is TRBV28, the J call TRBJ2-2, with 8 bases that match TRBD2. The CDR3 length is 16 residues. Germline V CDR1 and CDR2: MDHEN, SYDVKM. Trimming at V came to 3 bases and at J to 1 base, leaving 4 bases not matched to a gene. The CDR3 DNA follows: TGTGCCAGCAGTTTCACTAGCGGAGTGAACACCGGGGAGCTGTTTTTT. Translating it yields CASSFTSGVNTGELFF.

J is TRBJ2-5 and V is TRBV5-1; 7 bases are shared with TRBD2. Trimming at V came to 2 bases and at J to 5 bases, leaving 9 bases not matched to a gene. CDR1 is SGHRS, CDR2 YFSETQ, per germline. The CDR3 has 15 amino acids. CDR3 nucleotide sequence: TGCGCCAGCAGCTTATCGAGCGGGATTGAGGAGACCCAGTACTTC. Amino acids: CASSLSSGIEETQYF.

The DNA for the CDR3 is TGTGCCAGCAGCTTTGGGGGGACTGAAAAACTGTTTTTT. Encoded protein: CASSFGGTEKLFF. The chain recombines TRBV5-6 with TRBJ1-4, with D perhaps TRBD1 (5 bases). Trimming took off 2 bases at V and 7 bases at J, with 9 bases between the two ends. CDR3 size: 13 residues. Germline V gives CDR1 SGHDT, CDR2 YYEEEE. The full variable domain, its missing parts supplied by reference TRBV5-6 and TRBJ1-4, is DAGVTQSPTHLIKTRGQQVTLRCSPKSGHDTVSWYQQALGQGPQFIFQYYEEEERQRGNFPDRFSGHQFPNYSSELNVNALLLGDSALYLCASSFGGTEKLFFGSGTQLSVL.

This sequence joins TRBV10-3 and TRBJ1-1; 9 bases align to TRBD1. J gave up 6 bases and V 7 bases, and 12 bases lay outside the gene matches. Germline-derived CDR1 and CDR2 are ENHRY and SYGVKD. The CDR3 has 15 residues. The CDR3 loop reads CAIKEQGQGSSEAFF. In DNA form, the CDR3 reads TGTGCCATCAAAGAGCAGGGACAGGGATCATCTGAAGCTTTCTTT.

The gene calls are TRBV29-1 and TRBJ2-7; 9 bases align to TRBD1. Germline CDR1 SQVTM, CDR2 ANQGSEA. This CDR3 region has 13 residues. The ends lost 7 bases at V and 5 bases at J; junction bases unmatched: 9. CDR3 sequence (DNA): TGCAGCGGGGGGACAGGGACGGGGAACGAGCAGTACTTC. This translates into CSGGTGTGNEQYF.

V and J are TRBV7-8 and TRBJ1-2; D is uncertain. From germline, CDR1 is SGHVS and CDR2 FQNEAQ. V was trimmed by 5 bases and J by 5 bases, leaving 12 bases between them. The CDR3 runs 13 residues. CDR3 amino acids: CASSDRGIYGYTF. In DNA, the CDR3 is TGTGCCAGCAGCGACCGAGGGATTTATGGCTACACCTTC.

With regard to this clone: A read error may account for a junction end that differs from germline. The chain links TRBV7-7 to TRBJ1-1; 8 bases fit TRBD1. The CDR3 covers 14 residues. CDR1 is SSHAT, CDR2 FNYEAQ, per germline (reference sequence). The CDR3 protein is CASSLRTGWTEAFF. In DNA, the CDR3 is TGTGCTAGCAGCTTACGGACAGGGTGGACTGAAGCTTTCTTT.

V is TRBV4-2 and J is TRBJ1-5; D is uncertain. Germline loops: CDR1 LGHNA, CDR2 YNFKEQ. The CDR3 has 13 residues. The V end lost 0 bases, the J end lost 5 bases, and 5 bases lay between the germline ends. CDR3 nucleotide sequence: TGTGCCAGCAGCCAAGACCGAGATCAGCCCCAGCATTTT. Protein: CASSQDRDQPQHF.

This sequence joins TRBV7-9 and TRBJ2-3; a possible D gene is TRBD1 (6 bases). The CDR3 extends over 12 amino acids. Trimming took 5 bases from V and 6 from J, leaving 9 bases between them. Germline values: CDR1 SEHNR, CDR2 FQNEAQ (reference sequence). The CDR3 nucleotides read TGTGCCAGCAGCAGAAGGGGGGATACGCAGTATTTT. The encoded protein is CASSRRGDTQYF.

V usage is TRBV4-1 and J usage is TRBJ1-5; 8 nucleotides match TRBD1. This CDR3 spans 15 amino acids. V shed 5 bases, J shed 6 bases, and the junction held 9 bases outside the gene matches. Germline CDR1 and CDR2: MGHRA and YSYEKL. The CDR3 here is CASSARARGRQPQHF. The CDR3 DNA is TGCGCCAGCAGCGCGAGGGCCAGGGGGCGTCAGCCCCAGCATTTT.

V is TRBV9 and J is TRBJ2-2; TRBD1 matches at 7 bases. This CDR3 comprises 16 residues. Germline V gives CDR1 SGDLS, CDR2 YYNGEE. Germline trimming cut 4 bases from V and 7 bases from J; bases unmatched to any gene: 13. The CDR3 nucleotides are TGTGCCAGCAGCTCCCCCTCTTCAGCAGGGGGCGGGGAGCTGTTTTTT. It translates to CASSSPSSAGGGELFF.

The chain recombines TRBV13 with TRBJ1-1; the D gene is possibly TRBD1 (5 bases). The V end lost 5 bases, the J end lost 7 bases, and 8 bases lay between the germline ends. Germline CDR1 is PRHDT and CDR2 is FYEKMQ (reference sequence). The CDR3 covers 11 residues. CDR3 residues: CASSLQGEAFF. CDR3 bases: TGTGCCAGCAGCCTGCAGGGTGAAGCTTTCTTT.

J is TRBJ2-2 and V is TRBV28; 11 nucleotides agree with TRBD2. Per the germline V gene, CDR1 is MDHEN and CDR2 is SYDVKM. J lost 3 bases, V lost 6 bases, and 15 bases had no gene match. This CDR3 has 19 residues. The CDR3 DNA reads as TGTGCCAGCAGCCCTTCAGGCACACTAGCGGGGGCGGACACCGGGGAGCTGTTTTTT. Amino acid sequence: CASSPSGTLAGADTGELFF.

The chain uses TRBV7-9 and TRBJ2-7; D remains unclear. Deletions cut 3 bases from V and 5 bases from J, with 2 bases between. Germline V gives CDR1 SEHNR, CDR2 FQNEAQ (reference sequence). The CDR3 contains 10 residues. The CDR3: CASSFDEQYF. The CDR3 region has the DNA TGTGCCAGCAGCTTCGACGAGCAGTACTTC.

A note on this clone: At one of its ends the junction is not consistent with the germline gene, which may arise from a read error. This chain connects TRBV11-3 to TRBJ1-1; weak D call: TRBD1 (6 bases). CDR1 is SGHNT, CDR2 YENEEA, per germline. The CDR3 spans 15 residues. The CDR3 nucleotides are TGTGCCAGCAGTTTAGGGGGGCGGGTGAACACTGAAGCTTTCTTT. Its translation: CASSLGGRVNTEAFF.

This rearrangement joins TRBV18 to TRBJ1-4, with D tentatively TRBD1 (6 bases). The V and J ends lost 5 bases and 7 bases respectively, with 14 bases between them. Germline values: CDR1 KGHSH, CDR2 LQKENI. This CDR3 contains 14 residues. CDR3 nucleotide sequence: TGTGCCAGCTCAAAGCTCACAGGGATTGAAAAACTGTTTTTT. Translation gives CASSKLTGIEKLFF.

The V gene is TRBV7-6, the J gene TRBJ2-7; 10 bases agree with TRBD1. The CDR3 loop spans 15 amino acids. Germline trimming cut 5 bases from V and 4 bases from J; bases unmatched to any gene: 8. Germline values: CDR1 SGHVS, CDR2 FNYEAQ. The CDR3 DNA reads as TGTGCCAGCAGCACCACGACAGGGGGCGGATACGAGCAGTACTTC. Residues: CASSTTTGGGYEQYF.

CDR3 nucleotide sequence: TGTGCCAGCATCGAAGGGACAGGGACCGCCTACGAGCAGTACTTC. Its translation is CASIEGTGTAYEQYF. The V call is TRBV6-5, the J call TRBJ2-7; 9 nucleotides align to TRBD1. This CDR3 spans 15 amino acids. Germline V lookup: CDR1 MNHEY, CDR2 SVGAGI. V shed 7 bases, J shed 2 bases, and the junction held 9 bases outside the gene matches.

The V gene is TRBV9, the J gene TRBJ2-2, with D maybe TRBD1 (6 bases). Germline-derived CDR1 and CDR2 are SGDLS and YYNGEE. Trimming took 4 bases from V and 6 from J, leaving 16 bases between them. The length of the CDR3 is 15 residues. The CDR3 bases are TGTGCCAGCAGCCCTCAATACCACAGGGCCGGGGAGCTGTTTTTT. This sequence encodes CASSPQYHRAGELFF. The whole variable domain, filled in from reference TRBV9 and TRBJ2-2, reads DSGVTQTPKHLITATGQRVTLRCSPRSGDLSVYWYQQSLDQGLQFLIQYYNGEERAKGNILERFSAQQFPDLHSELNLSSLELGDSALYFCASSPQYHRAGELFFGEGSRLTVL.

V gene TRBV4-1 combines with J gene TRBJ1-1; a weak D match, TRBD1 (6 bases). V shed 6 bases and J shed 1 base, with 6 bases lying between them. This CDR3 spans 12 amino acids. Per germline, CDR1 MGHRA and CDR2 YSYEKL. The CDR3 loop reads CASRQGNTEAFF. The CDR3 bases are TGCGCCAGCAGACAGGGGAACACTGAAGCTTTCTTT.

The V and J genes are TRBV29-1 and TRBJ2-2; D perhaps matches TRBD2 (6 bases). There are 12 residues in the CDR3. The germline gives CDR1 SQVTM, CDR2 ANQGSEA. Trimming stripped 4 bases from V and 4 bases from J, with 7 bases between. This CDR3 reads CSVVSGTGELFF. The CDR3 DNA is TGCAGCGTTGTTAGCGGCACCGGGGAGCTGTTTTTT.